Listed here are 10 T cell receptor beta chains from one sample, sequenced in a study of response to subunit inactivated influenza vaccine. TCRdb re-called the RT-PCR reads through MiXCR, storing one row per CDR3 protein. The table records about 650,000 distinct CDR3 sequences, about a sixth of them present only once. This specimen was PBMCs from blood, taken 11 to 12 days after vaccination. The receptors come from a man aged 50 to 60 who received an inactivated influenza vaccine.

This clonotype was picked up a small number of times. V usage is TRBV12-3 or TRBV12-4 and J usage is TRBJ1-5; tentative D call: TRBD1 (6 bases). The CDR3 covers 15 residues. V was shortened by 6 bases and J by 3 bases, with 15 bases between the two germline ends. CDR3 DNA: TGTGCCAGCAGGGTGGGGGGCCCCTACAATCAGCCCCAGCATTTT. Amino acid sequence: CASRVGGPYNQPQHF.

The chain combines TRBV2 with TRBJ1-1; 7 positions match TRBD1. J gave up 10 bases and V 2 bases, and 1 base lay outside the gene matches. Looked up from germline, CDR1 is SNHLY and CDR2 is FYNNEI. This CDR3 is built from 11 residues. CDR3 DNA sequence: TGTGCCAGCAGTGAAAGACAGGGAGCTTTCTTT. This gives the protein CASSERQGAFF.

This clonotype was recorded at least ten times. This chain joins TRBV5-5 and TRBJ2-1, with D hard to call. The CDR3 contains 14 residues. Germline assignment: CDR1 SGHKS and CDR2 YYEKEE (reference sequence). V shed 4 bases and J shed 2 bases, with 10 bases lying between them. CDR3 amino acids: CASSPWYTYNEQFF. In DNA form, the CDR3 reads TGTGCCAGCAGCCCCTGGTATACCTACAATGAGCAGTTCTTC. Supplemented by reference TRBV5-5 and TRBJ2-1, the full variable domain reads DAGVTQSPTHLIKTRGQQVTLRCSPISGHKSVSWYQQVLGQGPQFIFQYYEKEERGRGNFPDRFSARQFPNYSSELNVNALLLGDSALYLCASSPWYTYNEQFFGPGTRLTVL.

The chain is built from TRBV9 and TRBJ2-5; D assignment may be TRBD1 or TRBD2 (5 bases each). The V end lost 3 bases, the J end lost 2 bases, and 11 bases lay between the germline ends. Germline V lookup: CDR1 SGDLS, CDR2 YYNGEE. The CDR3 has 14 residues. This CDR3 is CASSGRGLQETQYF. CDR3 DNA: TGTGCCAGCAGCGGCCGGGGCCTACAAGAGACCCAGTACTTC.

This clonotype was detected a few times. This chain connects TRBV6-1 to TRBJ2-7, with 7 bases aligning to TRBD1. CDR1 and CDR2 from the germline V gene are MNHNS and SASEGT. V lost 2 bases to trimming and J lost 6 bases; unmatched junction nucleotides: 4. The CDR3 has 13 residues. The CDR3 spells CASSEYSGGEQYF. The CDR3 bases are TGTGCCAGCAGTGAATATTCAGGGGGCGAGCAGTACTTC.

This clonotype occurred a few times. The chain is built from TRBV4-1 and TRBJ2-1; D may match TRBD1 or TRBD2 (6 bases each). Germline V gives CDR1 MGHRA, CDR2 YSYEKL. The CDR3 loop spans 15 amino acids. Trimming took off 4 bases at V and 5 bases at J, with 15 bases between the two ends. CDR3 residues: CASSPSEGGHNEQFF. The CDR3 DNA reads as TGCGCCAGCAGCCCCTCGGAGGGGGGACACAATGAGCAGTTCTTC.

This rearrangement joins TRBV6-1 to TRBJ1-2; D possibly corresponds to TRBD1 (6 bases). Trimming cost V 6 bases and J 8 bases, with 13 bases left between them. Germline V gene lookup returns CDR1 MNHNS and CDR2 SASEGT. This CDR3 spans 12 amino acids. CDR3 loop: CASRTGGEGYTF. The CDR3 nucleotides are TGTGCCAGCAGAACGGGGGGCGAGGGCTACACCTTC.

This chain connects TRBV20-1 to TRBJ2-1; 7 nucleotides align to TRBD1. J gave up 5 bases and V 2 bases, and 3 bases lay outside the gene matches. Germline CDR1 and CDR2: DFQATT and SNEGSKA (reference sequence). The CDR3 length is 13 residues. CDR3 amino acids: CSARPGQNNEQFF. The CDR3 nucleotides are TGCAGTGCTAGACCGGGACAGAACAATGAGCAGTTCTTC.

This clonotype was picked up many times. This CDR3 reads CASSTRTAGSTDTQYF. The DNA for the CDR3 is TGTGCCAGCAGCACCAGGACCGCCGGAAGCACAGATACGCAGTATTTT. The chain carries TRBV7-9 and TRBJ2-3; D unclear. In germline, CDR1 is SEHNR, CDR2 FQNEAQ (reference sequence). The CDR3 length is 16 residues. Deletions cut 5 bases from V and 0 bases from J, with 15 bases between.

This clonotype appeared a few times. V gene TRBV5-5 combines with J gene TRBJ2-3; no clear D gene. CDR1 and CDR2 from the germline V gene are SGHKS and YYEKEE (reference sequence). The ends were cut back, 1 base at V and 4 bases at J, with 10 bases in the middle. This CDR3 contains 14 residues. CDR3 nucleotide sequence: TGTGCCAGCAGCTTGAGTCTCTCCGCAGATACGCAGTATTTT. Protein sequence: CASSLSLSADTQYF.